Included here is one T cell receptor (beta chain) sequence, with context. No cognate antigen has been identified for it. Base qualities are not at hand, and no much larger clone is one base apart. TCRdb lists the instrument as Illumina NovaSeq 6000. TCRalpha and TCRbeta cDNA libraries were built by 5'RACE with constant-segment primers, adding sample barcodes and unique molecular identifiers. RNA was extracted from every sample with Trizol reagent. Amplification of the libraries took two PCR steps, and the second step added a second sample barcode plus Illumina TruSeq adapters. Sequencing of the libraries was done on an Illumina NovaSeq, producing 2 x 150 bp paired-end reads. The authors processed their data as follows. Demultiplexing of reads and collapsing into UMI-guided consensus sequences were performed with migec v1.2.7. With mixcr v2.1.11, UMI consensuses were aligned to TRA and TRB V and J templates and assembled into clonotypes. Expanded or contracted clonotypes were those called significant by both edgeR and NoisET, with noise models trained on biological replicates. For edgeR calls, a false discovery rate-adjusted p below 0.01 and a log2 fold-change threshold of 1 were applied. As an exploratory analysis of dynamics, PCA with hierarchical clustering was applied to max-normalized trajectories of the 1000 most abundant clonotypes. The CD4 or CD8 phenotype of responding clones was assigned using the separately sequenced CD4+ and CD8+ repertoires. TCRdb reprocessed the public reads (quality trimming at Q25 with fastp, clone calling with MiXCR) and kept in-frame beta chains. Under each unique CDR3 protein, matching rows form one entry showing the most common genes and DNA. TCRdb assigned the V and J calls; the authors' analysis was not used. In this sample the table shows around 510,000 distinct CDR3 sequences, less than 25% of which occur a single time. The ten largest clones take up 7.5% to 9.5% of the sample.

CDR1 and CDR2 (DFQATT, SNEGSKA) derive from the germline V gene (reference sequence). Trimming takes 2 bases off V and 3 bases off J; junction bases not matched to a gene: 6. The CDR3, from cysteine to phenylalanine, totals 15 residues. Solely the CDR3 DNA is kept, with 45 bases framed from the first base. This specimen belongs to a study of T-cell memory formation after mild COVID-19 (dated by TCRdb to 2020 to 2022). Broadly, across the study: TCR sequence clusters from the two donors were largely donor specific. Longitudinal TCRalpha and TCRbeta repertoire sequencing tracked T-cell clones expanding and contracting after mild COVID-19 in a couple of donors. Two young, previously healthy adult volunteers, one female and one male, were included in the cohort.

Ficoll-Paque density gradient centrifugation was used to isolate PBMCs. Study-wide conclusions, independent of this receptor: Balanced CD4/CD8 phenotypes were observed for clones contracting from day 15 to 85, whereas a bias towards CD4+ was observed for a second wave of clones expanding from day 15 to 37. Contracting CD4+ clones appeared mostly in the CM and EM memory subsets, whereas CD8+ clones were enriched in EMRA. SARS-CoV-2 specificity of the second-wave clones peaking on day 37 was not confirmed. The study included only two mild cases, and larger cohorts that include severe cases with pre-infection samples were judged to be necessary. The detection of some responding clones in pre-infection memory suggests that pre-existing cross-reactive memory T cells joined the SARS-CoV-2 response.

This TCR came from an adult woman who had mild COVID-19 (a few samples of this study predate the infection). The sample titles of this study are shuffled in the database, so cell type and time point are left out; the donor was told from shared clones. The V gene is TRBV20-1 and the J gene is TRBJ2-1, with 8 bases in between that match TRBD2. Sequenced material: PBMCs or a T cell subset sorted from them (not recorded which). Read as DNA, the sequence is TGCAGTGCTAGACTCGGGAGGGCGAACTACAATGAGCAGTTCTTC. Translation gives CSARLGRANYNEQFF.